This T cell receptor beta chain was sequenced for a study of T-cell memory formation after mild COVID-19. Study results and caveats: Most CD4+ clones that shrank were in CM and EM, while CD8+ ones turned up in EMRA. Unconfirmed was the SARS-CoV-2 specificity of second-wave clones that peaked on day 37.

A word on this clonotype: Its antigen is undetermined. Germline is not matched at one junction end, which may reflect a read error.

Germline V gene sequence: CDR1 SSHAT, CDR2 FNYEAQ (reference sequence). The CDR3 has 14 amino acids. TCRdb re-derived calls from the 5' RACE reads in MiXCR, one entry per CDR3 protein. The sample carries 350,000 or so distinct CDR3 sequences, under 15% recorded once. The source material was PBMCs or a T cell subset sorted from them (not recorded which). The V and J genes are TRBV7-7 and TRBJ2-5; TRBD1 aligns across 7 bases. The origin of this receptor is a young man who had mild COVID-19 (a few samples of this study predate the infection). Cell type and time point are not known. Here the CDR3 reads CASSVGGPRKTQYF. CDR3 sequence (DNA): TGTGCTAGCAGCGTAGGGGGCCCCAGGAAGACCCAGTACTTC. Full variable domain (missing parts from reference TRBV7-7 and TRBJ2-5): GAGVSQSPRYKVTKRGQDVTLRCDPISSHATLYWYQQALGQGPEFLTYFNYEAQPDKSGLPSDRFSAERPEGSISTLTIQRTEQRDSAMYRCASSVGGPRKTQYFGPGTRLLVL.